These 18 T cell receptor beta chains share one sample of origin, sequenced in a study of blood T cell repertoires in COVID-19. The method was immunoSEQ multiplex PCR; TCRdb's version includes in-frame clones alone and lacks a portion of them. The sample includes tens of thousands of clones, about 83% of them seen just once. The sample was peripheral blood. The source of these receptors is a woman aged 80 or over with acute or convalescent COVID-19.

The V and J genes are TRBV4-3 and TRBJ2-3; no clear D. Germline V gives CDR1 LGHNA, CDR2 YSLEER. The V and J ends lost 1 base and 5 bases respectively, with 7 bases between them. This CDR3 has 13 amino acids. The CDR3, as DNA: TGCGCCAGCAGCCAAGTATCAGGAGATACGCAGTATTTT. Its translation: CASSQVSGDTQYF.

To note about this clone: A read error may account for a junction end that differs from germline. The gene calls are TRBV12-3 or TRBV12-4 and TRBJ1-2; D gene uncertain. The CDR3 covers 12 residues. The CDR3 sequence: CASSFAERGYTF. In DNA, the CDR3 is TGTGCCAGCAGTTTCGCAGAGAGAGGCTACACCTTT.

This clone came up a few times. The chain couples TRBV28 to TRBJ1-2, with 8 bases that match TRBD1. The CDR3 has 13 residues. After removal of 11 bases from V and 6 bases from J, the junction contained 11 bases not matched to a gene. CDR1 and CDR2 (germline): MDHEN, SYDVKM. The CDR3 protein is CAGRETGEDGYTF. The CDR3, as DNA: TGTGCCGGAAGAGAGACAGGGGAGGATGGCTACACCTTC.

The rearrangement joins TRBV27 to TRBJ1-2, with a weak D call TRBD1 (6 bases). The CDR3 sequence is 11 residues long. Trimming removed 7 bases from V and 11 bases from J, with 14 bases in between. Germline lookup yields CDR1 MNHEY and CDR2 SMNVEV (reference sequence). CDR3 loop: CASTLQGGYTF. Written as DNA, the CDR3 is TGTGCCAGCACCTTACAGGGCGGGTACACCTTC.

The rearrangement uses TRBV4-1 and TRBJ2-7; 10 bases are shared with TRBD1. The CDR3 runs to 12 residues. Germline V gives CDR1 MGHRA, CDR2 YSYEKL. V shed 5 bases and J 7 bases; nucleotides not matched to a gene: 2. The CDR3 is CASSRTGGEQYF. In DNA form, the CDR3 reads TGCGCCAGCAGCAGGACAGGGGGAGAGCAGTACTTC.

The CDR3 DNA reads as TGTGCCACCAGCAGAGGGCAGGCGAGAAAAGACAATGAGCAGTTCTTC. Protein sequence: CATSRGQARKDNEQFF. The chain links TRBV15 to TRBJ2-1, with no clear D. Germline assignment: CDR1 LNHNV and CDR2 YYDKDF (reference sequence). Between the trimmed V and J ends, which lost 1 base and 5 bases, there was a span of 15 bases. The CDR3 spans 16 residues.

The chain employs TRBV18 and TRBJ1-2; 9 nucleotides align to TRBD1. CDR1 is KGHSH, CDR2 LQKENI, per germline. With V trimmed by 3 bases and J by 3 bases, 2 bases remained unmatched. The CDR3 is 14 residues long. CDR3 region: CASSPDRGDYGYTF. In nucleotides, the CDR3 is TGTGCCAGCTCACCGGACAGGGGAGACTATGGCTACACCTTC.

This chain uses TRBV30 with TRBJ1-4; D uncertain. CDR1 is GTSNPN and CDR2 is SVGIG in the germline V gene (reference sequence). This CDR3 comprises 11 residues. V lost 2 bases and J 8 bases, leaving 6 bases between the germline ends. CDR3 protein: CAWSLEEKLFF. Written as DNA, the CDR3 is TGTGCCTGGAGTTTGGAGGAAAAACTGTTTTTT.

The CDR3 spells CAWSSGTSFDEQFF. CDR3 nucleotides: TGTGCCTGGAGTTCTGGGACTAGCTTCGATGAGCAGTTCTTC. J is TRBJ2-1 and V is TRBV30, with 9 bases that match TRBD2. The CDR3 loop spans 14 amino acids. J gave up 8 bases and V 2 bases, and 7 bases lay outside the gene matches. In germline, CDR1 is GTSNPN, CDR2 SVGIG (reference sequence). Variable domain in full (rest from reference TRBV30 and TRBJ2-1): SQTIHQWPATLVQPVGSPLSLECTVEGTSNPNLYWYRQAAGRGLQLLFYSVGIGQISSEVPQNLSASRPQDRQFILSSKKLLLSDSGFYLCAWSSGTSFDEQFFGPGTRLTVL.

This clone was counted a single time. The CDR3 region has the DNA TGTGCCAGTAGACTAGCGGGGGGCCGAGAAGAGACCCAGTACTTC. Its protein product is CASRLAGGREETQYF. V gene TRBV19 combines with J gene TRBJ2-5, with TRBD2 matching 12 bases. The V and J ends lost 6 bases and 3 bases, in that order; junction bases with no gene match: 5. This CDR3 has 15 amino acids. Germline CDR1 reads LNHDA; CDR2 reads SQIVND (reference sequence).

The rearrangement links TRBV5-1 to TRBJ2-7; possible D gene TRBD2, 6 bases. This CDR3 has 13 amino acids. Germline V gives CDR1 SGHRS, CDR2 YFSETQ. V lost 10 bases to trimming and J lost 3 bases, with 17 bases between them. Written as DNA, the CDR3 is TGCGCCTCGGGGGACGGGGGTTTCTACGAGCAGTACTTC. Translation gives CASGDGGFYEQYF.

V usage is TRBV3-1 (or the pseudogene TRBV3-2) and J usage is TRBJ2-3, with 13 bases matching TRBD2. In germline, CDR1 is LGHDT, CDR2 YNNKEL (reference sequence). V shed 5 bases and J 2 bases; nucleotides not matched to a gene: 7. This CDR3 comprises 17 residues. CDR3 loop: CASSYRLAGGATDTQYF. The CDR3, as DNA: TGTGCCAGCAGCTACCGACTAGCGGGAGGAGCCACAGATACGCAGTATTTT.

The genes are TRBV30 and TRBJ2-2, with 8 bases matching TRBD1. The ends lost 2 bases at V and 2 bases at J; junction bases unmatched: 4. This CDR3 is built from 15 residues. Germline V lookup: CDR1 GTSNPN, CDR2 SVGIG (reference sequence). The CDR3 nucleotides are TGTGCCTGGAGTTCTGGACAGGGTAACACCGGGGAGCTGTTTTTT. It is translated as CAWSSGQGNTGELFF. The full variable domain, with the rest looked up from reference TRBV30 and TRBJ2-2, is SQTIHQWPATLVQPVGSPLSLECTVEGTSNPNLYWYRQAAGRGLQLLFYSVGIGQISSEVPQNLSASRPQDRQFILSSKKLLLSDSGFYLCAWSSGQGNTGELFFGEGSRLTVL.

The chain employs TRBV2 and TRBJ1-1, with D perhaps matching TRBD1 (5 bases). In germline, CDR1 is SNHLY, CDR2 FYNNEI. V gave up 7 bases and J gave up 6 bases, with 12 bases separating them. The length of the CDR3 is 12 residues. The CDR3 protein is CASTASGAEAFF. The CDR3 nucleotides read TGTGCCAGCACCGCCTCGGGGGCTGAAGCTTTCTTT. Full variable domain (missing parts from reference TRBV2 and TRBJ1-1): EPEVTQTPSHQVTQMGQEVILRCVPISNHLYFYWYRQILGQKVEFLVSFYNNEISEKSEIFDDQFSVERPDGSNFTLKIRSTKLEDSAMYFCASTASGAEAFFGQGTRLTVV.

For the CDR3, the DNA is TGTGCCAGCAGAAAGACAGGCTCGAACTATGGCTACACCTTC. Protein product: CASRKTGSNYGYTF. The V gene is TRBV28, the J gene TRBJ1-2; a weak D match, TRBD1 (6 bases). Trimming removed 6 bases at V and 2 bases at J, with 13 bases between. The germline gives CDR1 MDHEN, CDR2 SYDVKM. CDR3 length: 14 amino acids.

This clone was recorded once. The chain couples TRBV19 to TRBJ2-7; 12 nucleotides line up with TRBD2. Trimming cost V 7 bases and J 3 bases; bases outside gene matches: 7. The CDR3 has 15 amino acids. Germline CDR1 and CDR2: LNHDA and SQIVND (reference sequence). CDR3 region: CASTPGTSGLYEQYF. The CDR3 DNA reads TGTGCCAGTACTCCCGGGACTAGCGGGCTCTACGAGCAGTACTTC. The whole variable domain, remainder taken from reference TRBV19 and TRBJ2-7, is DGGITQSPKYLFRKEGQNVTLSCEQNLNHDAMYWYRQDPGQGLRLIYYSQIVNDFQKGDIAEGYSVSREKKESFPLTVTSAQKNPTAFYLCASTPGTSGLYEQYFGPGTRLTVT.

The chain has TRBV7-2 and TRBJ2-7, with 9 bases identical to TRBD2. CDR1 and CDR2 from the germline V gene are SGHTA and FQGNSA. The V gene end was trimmed by 5 bases and the J gene end by 7 bases; junction bases not matched to a gene: 12. The CDR3 is made up of 15 amino acids. The CDR3 DNA sequence: TGTGCCAGCAGCCCCACCCTAGCTGCGGGGGGGGAGCAGTACTTC. Its protein product is CASSPTLAAGGEQYF.

The gene calls are TRBV5-4 and TRBJ1-4; D unclear. Germline V CDR1 and CDR2: SGHNT, YYREEE (reference sequence). Trimming took 2 bases from V and 0 from J, leaving 8 bases between them. The CDR3 consists of 15 residues. The CDR3 sequence is CASSFSGATNEKLFF. CDR3 bases: TGTGCCAGCAGCTTCTCAGGCGCAACTAATGAAAAACTGTTTTTT. The full variable domain, rest sourced from reference TRBV5-4 and TRBJ1-4, is ETGVTQSPTHLIKTRGQQVTLRCSSQSGHNTVSWYQQALGQGPQFIFQYYREEENGRGNFPPRFSGLQFPNYSSELNVNALELDDSALYLCASSFSGATNEKLFFGSGTQLSVL.